This TCR beta chain was identified in a study of circulating tumor DNA in untreated peripheral T-cell lymphoma. Study results and limitations: In about four fifths of patients, tumor-specific clonotypes were identified.

Comments on this clone: Its antigen remains unknown.

CDR3 size: 10 residues. Germline V gene lookup returns CDR1 SNHLY and CDR2 FYNNEI. V was pared by 6 bases and J by 10 bases, with 7 bases between. This table comes from immunoSEQ multiplex PCR, and its TCRdb copy is limited to in-frame clones, with some not included. The repertoire has fewer than 650 clones, less than 90% of them found once; the top ten carry over 9.5%. This sequence originates from a human donor with peripheral T-cell lymphoma. Source material: cell-free DNA from blood serum. The chain has TRBV2 and TRBJ2-1, with D unresolved. CDR3 nucleotide sequence: TGTGCCAGCAGGGTAGTCGAGCAGTTCTTC. Its protein product is CASRVVEQFF.